The 27 T cell receptor beta chains listed next were all sequenced from one sample in a study of CD8 T cells in Susac syndrome. Roughly 0.45 to 1 ug RNA was reverse transcribed with random hexamers. One entry per CDR3 protein results from TCRdb running MiXCR on the immunoSEQ multiplex PCR reads. The sample carries under 200,000 distinct CDR3 sequences, roughly 96% recorded once. Input material: CD8+ T cells from PBMCs. Receptor source: a human donor with multiple sclerosis.

V is TRBV12-3 or TRBV12-4 and J is TRBJ2-3, with 9 bases that match TRBD2. This CDR3 region has 14 residues. Losses at the gene ends were 6 bases for V and 5 bases for J; bases not matched to a gene: 6. CDR3 sequence: CASSAQTSGDTQYF. CDR3 in DNA: TGTGCCAGCAGCGCCCAGACTAGCGGAGATACGCAGTATTTT.

This rearrangement joins TRBV12-3 or TRBV12-4 to TRBJ1-2; 7 positions agree with TRBD1. The CDR3 spans 15 residues. J was trimmed by 3 bases and V by 4 bases; bases with no gene match: 8. The CDR3 DNA follows: TGTGCCAGCAGTTCCCCCGGGACAGCCCACTATGGCTACACCTTC. Translating gives CASSSPGTAHYGYTF.

The gene calls are TRBV6-1 and TRBJ2-1; weak D call: TRBD1 (6 bases). This CDR3 is 12 amino acids long. Trimming shortened V by 4 bases and J by 14 bases, and 15 bases separated the two germline ends. CDR1 is MNHNS, CDR2 SASEGT, per germline. In DNA form, the CDR3 reads TGTGCCAGCAGTGTGTACAGGGTTGTGAAGTTCTTC. Translation gives CASSVYRVVKFF.

V usage is TRBV15 and J usage is TRBJ1-4; D is unclear. Germline-derived CDR1 and CDR2 are LNHNV and YYDKDF (reference sequence). The CDR3 sequence is 16 residues long. V was shortened by 4 bases and J by 6 bases, with 18 bases between the two germline ends. CDR3 protein: CATSTLLVGPDEKLFF. CDR3 nucleotide sequence: TGTGCCACCAGCACTCTTCTCGTCGGCCCCGATGAAAAACTGTTTTTT.

The chain links TRBV15 to TRBJ2-5; the D gene could be TRBD1 or TRBD2 (5 bases each). V was clipped by 4 bases and J by 2 bases, with 17 bases between them. CDR3 length equals 16 residues. Germline V gives CDR1 LNHNV, CDR2 YYDKDF (reference sequence). CDR3 region: CATSTEPRDRQETQYF. CDR3 coding DNA: TGTGCCACCAGCACAGAACCCCGGGACCGACAAGAGACCCAGTACTTC. Full variable domain (rest looked up from reference TRBV15 and TRBJ2-5): DAMVIQNPRYQVTQFGKPVTLSCSQTLNHNVMYWYQQKSSQAPKLLFHYYDKDFNNEADTPDNFQSRRPNTSFCFLDIRSPGLGDTAMYLCATSTEPRDRQETQYFGPGTRLLVL.

This chain links TRBV27 with TRBJ1-1; possible D gene TRBD1, 5 bases. The CDR3 runs to 13 residues. The germline gives CDR1 MNHEY, CDR2 SMNVEV (reference sequence). Trimming pared 3 bases from V and 3 bases from J, leaving 8 bases between. The CDR3 region is CASSFWGDTEAFF. DNA for the CDR3: TGTGCCAGCAGTTTCTGGGGGGACACTGAAGCTTTCTTT.

The V and J genes are TRBV30 and TRBJ2-1, with D tentatively TRBD1 (6 bases). The length of the CDR3 is 13 residues. The germline V and J ends were trimmed by 6 bases and 1 base, with 10 bases remaining between them. Germline V gives CDR1 GTSNPN, CDR2 SVGIG (reference sequence). This CDR3 is CACPGDSYNEQFF. The CDR3 DNA is TGTGCCTGCCCAGGGGATTCCTACAATGAGCAGTTCTTC.

The J gene is TRBJ2-1, the V gene TRBV9; D is uncertain. CDR1 is SGDLS and CDR2 is YYNGEE in the germline V gene. With 0 bases removed from V and 1 base from J, the gap between germline ends came to 5 bases. The CDR3 has 14 amino acids. The DNA for the CDR3 is TGTGCCAGCAGCGTAGATGGATCCTACAATGAGCAGTTCTTC. Amino acids: CASSVDGSYNEQFF.

The rearrangement links TRBV20-1 to TRBJ2-1; the match to TRBD2 covers 7 bases. In germline, CDR1 is DFQATT, CDR2 SNEGSKA (reference sequence). CDR3 size: 14 residues. Trimming cost V 3 bases and J 7 bases; bases outside gene matches: 9. The CDR3 spells CSASLASGANEQFF. CDR3 bases: TGCAGTGCTAGTTTGGCTAGCGGAGCGAATGAGCAGTTCTTC.

The chain is built from TRBV11-2 and TRBJ2-5, with D hard to call. The length of the CDR3 is 14 residues. The V and J ends lost 0 bases and 0 bases respectively, with 5 bases between them. Germline V lookup: CDR1 SGHAT, CDR2 FQNNGV. Here the CDR3 reads CASSLEPHQETQYF. The CDR3 bases are TGTGCCAGCAGCTTAGAACCCCACCAAGAGACCCAGTACTTC.

This clonotype was seen only once. The chain couples TRBV7-9 to TRBJ1-2, with 9 bases aligning to TRBD1. Germline V gene data show CDR1 as SEHNR and CDR2 as FQNEAQ (reference sequence). The CDR3 is 18 residues long. Trimming cost V 4 bases and J 1 base; bases outside gene matches: 13. CDR3 sequence: CASSSTRTGDIRNYGYTF. DNA for the CDR3: TGTGCCAGCAGCTCTACTAGGACAGGGGATATACGTAACTATGGCTACACCTTC.

The chain links TRBV5-6 to TRBJ2-7; TRBD1 agrees at 7 bases. The V segment lost 3 bases and the J segment 7 bases; nucleotides outside the gene matches: 4. Germline assignment: CDR1 SGHDT and CDR2 YYEEEE. The CDR3 spans 12 residues. CDR3 nucleotide sequence: TGTGCCAGCAGCTCCCTGACAGGGGAGCAGTACTTC. As protein: CASSSLTGEQYF.

The CDR3 bases are TGCAGTGCAACTACCGGGACTAGCGTTTCCTACGAGCAGTACTTC. Protein sequence: CSATTGTSVSYEQYF. This rearrangement joins TRBV20-1 to TRBJ2-7; 10 bases line up with TRBD2. V was clipped by 6 bases and J by 1 base; unmatched bases: 9. Germline assignment: CDR1 DFQATT and CDR2 SNEGSKA (reference sequence). CDR3 length equals 15 residues.

This chain connects TRBV10-3 to TRBJ1-5; D gene ambiguous. V shed 1 base and J shed 4 bases, with 5 bases lying between them. The length of the CDR3 is 13 residues. Per germline, CDR1 ENHRY and CDR2 SYGVKD. CDR3 bases: TGTGCCATCAGTGAGTTGGAGAATCAGCCCCAGCATTTT. This sequence encodes CAISELENQPQHF.

The V call is TRBV29-1, the J call TRBJ1-2, with 8 bases that match TRBD1. The V segment lost 6 bases and the J segment 0 bases; nucleotides outside the gene matches: 6. Per the germline V gene, CDR1 is SQVTM and CDR2 is ANQGSEA. This CDR3 has 14 residues. CDR3 nucleotides: TGCAGCGTCCCTCACAGGGGGTCTAACTATGGCTACACCTTC. Protein: CSVPHRGSNYGYTF. Complete variable domain (other parts from reference TRBV29-1 and TRBJ1-2): SAVISQKPSRDICQRGTSLTIQCQVDSQVTMMFWYRQQPGQSLTLIATANQGSEATYESGFVIDKFPISRPNLTFSTLTVSNMSPEDSSIYLCSVPHRGSNYGYTFGSGTRLTVV.

V is TRBV28 and J is TRBJ2-7, with TRBD1 identical over 9 bases. V lost 3 bases and J lost 2; bases outside the gene matches: 8. Germline CDR1 MDHEN, CDR2 SYDVKM. The CDR3 totals 16 residues. This CDR3 reads CASSFVPGQGTYEQYF. For the CDR3, the DNA is TGTGCCAGCAGTTTCGTTCCCGGACAGGGGACCTACGAGCAGTACTTC.

This clonotype appeared a single time. The rearrangement joins TRBV2 to TRBJ1-2; unclear D gene. CDR3 size: 14 residues. The V gene lost 6 bases and the J gene lost 4 bases, with 15 bases spanning the gap. Germline assignment: CDR1 SNHLY and CDR2 FYNNEI. The CDR3 DNA reads TGTGCCAGCAGCCTTAGTACCGATACCTATGGCTACACCTTC. This encodes CASSLSTDTYGYTF.

This chain uses TRBV27 with TRBJ2-1; the D gene is possibly TRBD2 (6 bases). Trimming took 10 bases from V and 5 from J, leaving 21 bases between them. The CDR3 spans 15 residues. Germline V gene data show CDR1 as MNHEY and CDR2 as SMNVEV (reference sequence). CDR3 region: CATVGGDGLNNEQFF. The CDR3 DNA reads as TGTGCCACGGTCGGGGGTGATGGCCTAAACAATGAGCAGTTCTTC.

The V and J genes are TRBV27 and TRBJ1-1; no reliable D call. There are 13 residues in the CDR3. V was pared by 0 bases and J by 8 bases, with 10 bases between. Germline lookup yields CDR1 MNHEY and CDR2 SMNVEV (reference sequence). CDR3 DNA sequence: TGTGCCAGCAGTTTATCTTCCATAGGAGAAGCTTTCTTT. This encodes CASSLSSIGEAFF.

This CDR3 is CASRGAGTDTQYF. CDR3 sequence (DNA): TGTGCCAGTCGAGGGGCGGGGACAGATACGCAGTATTTT. The V gene is TRBV6-5, the J gene TRBJ2-3; tentative D call: TRBD2 (6 bases). With 9 bases removed from V and 3 bases from J, the gap between germline ends came to 13 bases. CDR1 is MNHEY, CDR2 SVGAGI, per germline. The CDR3 runs to 13 residues.

This chain connects TRBV20-1 to TRBJ2-3; D possibly corresponds to TRBD2 (6 bases). This CDR3 contains 15 residues. V shed 0 bases and J shed 0 bases, with 10 bases lying between them. Looked up from germline, CDR1 is DFQATT and CDR2 is SNEGSKA (reference sequence). The CDR3 loop is CSARDGAGSTDTQYF. The DNA of the CDR3 is TGCAGTGCTAGAGATGGGGCGGGAAGCACAGATACGCAGTATTTT.

The rearrangement joins TRBV20-1 to TRBJ2-7; a possible D gene is TRBD2 (6 bases). CDR1 is DFQATT, CDR2 SNEGSKA, per germline (reference sequence). V was clipped by 3 bases and J by 6 bases, with 9 bases between them. The CDR3 extends over 11 amino acids. The CDR3 loop reads CSARYGSEQYF. The CDR3 nucleotides read TGCAGTGCTAGGTACGGGAGCGAGCAGTACTTC.

The chain links TRBV12-3 or TRBV12-4 to TRBJ2-7; either TRBD1 or TRBD2 may fit D (5 bases each). The CDR3 has 12 residues. V lost 4 bases to trimming and J lost 12 bases, with 16 bases between them. This CDR3 is CASSYGTVDWYF. As DNA, the CDR3 is TGTGCCAGCAGTTACGGGACGGTGGATTGGTACTTC.

The V gene is TRBV28, the J gene TRBJ2-1; 7 bases line up with TRBD2. The V gene's germline CDR1 is MDHEN and CDR2 SYDVKM. This CDR3 spans 14 amino acids. Trimming took 4 bases from V and 7 from J; bases not matched to a gene: 7. Here the CDR3 reads CASSSGAGTNEQFF. The CDR3 DNA reads TGTGCCAGCAGTTCCGGAGCGGGAACTAATGAGCAGTTCTTC. Full variable domain (missing parts from reference TRBV28 and TRBJ2-1): DVKVTQSSRYLVKRTGEKVFLECVQDMDHENMFWYRQDPGLGLRLIYFSYDVKMKEKGDIPEGYSVSREKKERFSLILESASTNQTSMYLCASSSGAGTNEQFFGPGTRLTVL.

J is TRBJ2-1 and V is TRBV7-2, with D hard to call. V shed 5 bases and J shed 8 bases, with 7 bases lying between them. The CDR3 spans 11 residues. Germline loops: CDR1 SGHTA, CDR2 FQGNSA. The CDR3 sequence is CASSPSYEQFF. The CDR3 bases are TGTGCCAGCAGCCCGAGTTATGAGCAGTTCTTC. Complete variable domain (other parts from reference TRBV7-2 and TRBJ2-1): GAGVSQSPSNKVTEKGKDVELRCDPISGHTALYWYRQSLGQGLEFLIYFQGNSAPDKSGLPSDRFSAERTGGSVSTLTIQRTQQEDSAVYLCASSPSYEQFFGPGTRLTVL.

The V and J genes are TRBV5-6 and TRBJ1-1; 7 bases agree with TRBD1. The length of the CDR3 is 18 residues. Losses at the gene ends were 4 bases for V and 0 bases for J; bases not matched to a gene: 15. Germline V gene data show CDR1 as SGHDT and CDR2 as YYEEEE. CDR3 amino acids: CASSQALLLDRVNTEAFF. The CDR3, as DNA: TGTGCCAGCAGCCAAGCTCTTTTGCTTGACAGGGTGAACACTGAAGCTTTCTTT.

The gene calls are TRBV13 and TRBJ2-4; D gene unclear. The CDR3 sequence is 13 residues long. Germline assignment: CDR1 PRHDT and CDR2 FYEKMQ (reference sequence). The V and J ends lost 3 bases and 12 bases respectively, with 15 bases between them. Here the CDR3 DNA reads TGTGCCAGCAGCTTGGCTGAAAACCGAAATCAGTACTTC. It yields the protein CASSLAENRNQYF. Drawing the rest from reference TRBV13 and TRBJ2-4, the complete variable domain is AAGVIQSPRHLIKEKRETATLKCYPIPRHDTVYWYQQGPGQDPQFLISFYEKMQSDKGSIPDRFSAQQFSDYHSELNMSSLELGDSALYFCASSLAENRNQYFGAGTRLSVL.